The 8 T cell receptor beta chains below come from one sample, sequenced in a study of identical twins (dated by TCRdb to the mid-2010s). The receptor library was made with 5' RACE. The instrument was an Illumina HiSeq 2000. In-frame beta chains were kept once TCRdb had trimmed the public reads at Q25 with fastp and called clones with MiXCR. Records with the same CDR3 protein are collapsed into one entry carrying the most frequent genes and DNA. The sample table holds hundreds of thousands of distinct CDR3 sequences, of which roughly 8.6% were seen once. The ten biggest clones cover around 7.1% of the sample. The same specimen was also included in a second study, on yellow fever vaccine responses in identical twins.

What was sequenced was CD8+ T cells sorted from blood. Receptors were obtained from a young woman in good health.

This clonotype turned up a few times. The chain carries TRBV4-3 and TRBJ2-2; 13 bases line up with TRBD2. V lost 2 bases to trimming and J lost 7 bases; unmatched junction nucleotides: 10. The CDR3 contains 18 residues. CDR1 is LGHNA, CDR2 YSLEER, per germline. The CDR3 is CASSQLLGLAGDDGELFF. The DNA of the CDR3 is TGCGCCAGCAGCCAACTGCTCGGACTAGCGGGAGATGACGGGGAGCTGTTTTTT.

There are many counts of this clonotype. V gene TRBV27 combines with J gene TRBJ2-3, with D uncertain. Looked up from germline, CDR1 is MNHEY and CDR2 is SMNVEV (reference sequence). The CDR3 loop spans 14 amino acids. The V end was cut by 5 bases, the J end by 2 bases, with 11 bases between. CDR3 protein: CASSLERTTDTQYF. As DNA, the CDR3 is TGTGCCAGCAGTCTCGAGCGCACCACAGATACGCAGTATTTT.

This clonotype was picked up many times. The genes are TRBV29-1 and TRBJ2-7, with D perhaps TRBD2 (6 bases). The CDR3 contains 13 residues. Germline loops: CDR1 SQVTM, CDR2 ANQGSEA. With 3 bases removed from V and 6 bases from J, the gap between germline ends came to 15 bases. The CDR3 DNA reads TGCAGCGTTGACTGGGGGGAGCTGGGCGAGCAGTACTTC. Translating it yields CSVDWGELGEQYF.

This clonotype has only a few counts. This rearrangement joins TRBV5-1 to TRBJ2-5; tentatively, D is TRBD1 (6 bases). The CDR3 extends over 14 amino acids. Germline CDR1 SGHRS, CDR2 YFSETQ. V was clipped by 0 bases and J by 5 bases, with 11 bases between them. The CDR3 bases are TGCGCCAGCAGCTTGGAGGGGGTTTGGGAGACCCAGTACTTC. Translated: CASSLEGVWETQYF.

This clonotype was seen at least ten times. The V and J genes are TRBV4-2 and TRBJ2-3, with 8 bases matching TRBD2. CDR1 and CDR2 (germline): LGHNA, YNFKEQ. Trimming at V came to 1 base and at J to 6 bases, leaving 12 bases not matched to a gene. The CDR3 has 17 residues. In DNA form, the CDR3 reads TGTGCCAGCAGCCAAGGGGGCCCGGGACTAGGCGCCGATACGCAGTATTTT. Its translation is CASSQGGPGLGADTQYF.

This clonotype was detected ten times or more. The chain combines TRBV5-1 with TRBJ2-5; D possibly corresponds to TRBD1 (5 bases). The V end lost 1 base, the J end lost 2 bases, and 9 bases lay between the germline ends. CDR3 size: 14 residues. Germline V lookup: CDR1 SGHRS, CDR2 YFSETQ. CDR3 residues: CASSLFTGQETQYF. CDR3 sequence (DNA): TGCGCCAGCAGCTTGTTTACAGGACAAGAGACCCAGTACTTC.

This chain links TRBV29-1 with TRBJ2-1; D is undetermined. V lost 6 bases and J lost 7, with 13 bases in between. The CDR3 sequence is 12 residues long. Per germline, CDR1 SQVTM and CDR2 ANQGSEA. The CDR3 region has the DNA TGCAGCGTCCAGCGTGGTGGGAATGAGCAGTTCTTC. It yields the protein CSVQRGGNEQFF.

This clonotype occurred many times. The chain is built from TRBV10-3 and TRBJ2-2; 8 nucleotides align to TRBD1. V shed 3 bases, J shed 6 bases, and the junction held 9 bases outside the gene matches. This CDR3 spans 16 amino acids. Germline loops: CDR1 ENHRY, CDR2 SYGVKD. The CDR3 DNA sequence: TGTGCCATCAGTGATGACAGGGGAAGCAAAGCCGGGGAGCTGTTTTTT. Protein: CAISDDRGSKAGELFF.